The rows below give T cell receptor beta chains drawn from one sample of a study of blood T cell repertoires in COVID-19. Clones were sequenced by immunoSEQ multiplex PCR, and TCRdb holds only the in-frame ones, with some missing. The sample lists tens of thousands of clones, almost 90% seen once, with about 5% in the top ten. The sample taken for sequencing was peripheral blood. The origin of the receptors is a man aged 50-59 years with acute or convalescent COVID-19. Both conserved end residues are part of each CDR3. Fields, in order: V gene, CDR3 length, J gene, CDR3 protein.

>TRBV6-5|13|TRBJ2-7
CASGQGAIYEQYF
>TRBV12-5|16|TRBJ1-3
CASGLGTGGSGNTIYF
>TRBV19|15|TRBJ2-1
CASSGDRDPYNEQFF
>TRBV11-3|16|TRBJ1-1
CASSLEIGHLNTEAFF
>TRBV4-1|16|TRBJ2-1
CASSLAGLRGGNEQFF
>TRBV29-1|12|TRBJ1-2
CSVQGQIYGYTF
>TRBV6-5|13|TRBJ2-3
CASSYSSQGTQYF
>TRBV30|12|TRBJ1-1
CAWTGDDTEAFF
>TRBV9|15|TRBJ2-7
CASSVSGTGADEQYF
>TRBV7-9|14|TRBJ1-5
CASSRGLANQPQHF
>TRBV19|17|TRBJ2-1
CASTLQGGLAGANEQFF
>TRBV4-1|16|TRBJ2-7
CASSPFAQGLSYEQYF
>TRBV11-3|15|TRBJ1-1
CASSLVTGWDTEAFF
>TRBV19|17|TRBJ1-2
CASSIGGIDRANYGYTF
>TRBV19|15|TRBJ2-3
CASSIQGAKSDTQYF
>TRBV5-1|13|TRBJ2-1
CASSLDRAVEQFF
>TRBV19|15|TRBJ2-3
CASSPRGATTDTQYF
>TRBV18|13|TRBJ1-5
CASSPNQRQPQHF
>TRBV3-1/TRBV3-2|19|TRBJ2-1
CASNTGTSGRRLTSNEQFF
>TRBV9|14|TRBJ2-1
CASTLSGRSNEQFF
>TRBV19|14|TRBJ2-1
CASNSGTGPNEQFF
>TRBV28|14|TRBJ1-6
CASSLSRIDSPLHF
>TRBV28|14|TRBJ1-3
CASSLGDGGNTIYF
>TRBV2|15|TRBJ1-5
CASSGHPGSNQPQHF
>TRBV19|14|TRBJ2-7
CASSRDSPHYEQYF
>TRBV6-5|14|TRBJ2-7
CASSPRDRVHEQYF
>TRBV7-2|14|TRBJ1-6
CASGGSFYNSPLHF
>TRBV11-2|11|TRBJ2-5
CASSPGETQYF
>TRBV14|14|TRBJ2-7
CASSQGFPTYEQYF
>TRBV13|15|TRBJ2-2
CASSLRGLNTGELFF
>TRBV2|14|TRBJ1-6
CASTQDSYNSPLHF
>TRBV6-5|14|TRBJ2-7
CASSRTGPLGEQYF
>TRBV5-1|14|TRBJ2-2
CASSATGNTGELFF
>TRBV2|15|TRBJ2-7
CASRGGQGISYEQYF
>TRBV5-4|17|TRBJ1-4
CASRPGQSGGTNEKLFF
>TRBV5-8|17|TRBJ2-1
CASSLLAVGGAYNEQFF
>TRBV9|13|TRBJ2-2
CASSPGVTGELFF
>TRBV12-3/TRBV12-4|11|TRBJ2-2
CASSSAGELFF
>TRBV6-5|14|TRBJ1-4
CASSLRGIGEKLFF
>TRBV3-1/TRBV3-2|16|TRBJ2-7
CASSQERLAGDHEQYF